The next 20 T cell receptor beta chains were all read from a single sample in a study of a mutant IDH1 vaccine in newly diagnosed glioma (TCRdb year 2021). The method was the immunoSEQ multiplex PCR assay. TCRdb stores this immuneACCESS table with in-frame sequences only. Part of the clones is absent; in the studies checked, under half of the shortfall reflects unresolved V genes, and no reason is known for the rest. The sample profile shows under 55,000 clones; roughly 90% of them were found once. The top ten constitute over 2% of the sample. Their recognized antigens are unknown. This sample's time point label indicates: week 11, during vaccination. A 20-mer mutant IDH1 peptide at 300 micrograms in Montanide made up each vaccine dose, which was injected subcutaneously together with topical imiquimod. Sequenced material: PBMCs, taken from a glioma patient whose treatment included an IDH1 peptide vaccine. The origin of the receptors is a man aged 45-65 years with glioma.

This rearrangement joins TRBV7-8 to TRBJ1-2; tentative D call: TRBD1 (6 bases). V was cut by 1 base and J by 6 bases, with 12 bases left in between. This CDR3 is built from 14 residues. Germline-derived CDR1 and CDR2 are SGHVS and FQNEAQ. The CDR3 here is CASSLVGGGNGYTF. In nucleotides, the CDR3 is TGTGCCAGCAGCTTAGTTGGGGGGGGCAATGGCTACACCTTC.

This chain uses TRBV14 with TRBJ2-5; 13 bases map to TRBD2. Germline loops: CDR1 SGHDN, CDR2 FVKESK. The ends lost 4 bases at V and 4 bases at J; junction bases unmatched: 0. The CDR3 sequence is 14 residues long. The CDR3 sequence: CASSRLAGGETQYF. DNA for the CDR3: TGTGCCAGCAGCCGACTAGCGGGAGGAGAGACCCAGTACTTC.

The chain has TRBV4-3 and TRBJ1-3; D uncertain. Germline assignment: CDR1 LGHNA and CDR2 YSLEER. V gave up 0 bases and J gave up 4 bases, with 13 bases separating them. CDR3 length equals 16 residues. The DNA of the CDR3 is TGCGCCAGCAGCCAAGACAACAATCGGGAGGGAAACACCATATATTTT. As protein: CASSQDNNREGNTIYF.

Written as DNA, the CDR3 is TGTGCCAGCAGCCAACCGGGAAGCACAGATACGCAGTATTTT. This sequence encodes CASSQPGSTDTQYF. The chain carries TRBV4-2 and TRBJ2-3; a weak D match, TRBD2 (5 bases). V was cut by 2 bases and J by 0 bases, with 6 bases left in between. The germline V gene has CDR1 LGHNA and CDR2 YNFKEQ. The CDR3 loop spans 14 amino acids.

The chain combines TRBV29-1 with TRBJ2-5, with 11 bases identical to TRBD1. Germline lookup yields CDR1 SQVTM and CDR2 ANQGSEA. The CDR3 loop spans 15 amino acids. Losses at the gene ends were 0 bases for V and 5 bases for J; bases not matched to a gene: 5. This CDR3 is CSVEDPDRGPETQYF. As DNA, the CDR3 is TGCAGCGTTGAAGATCCGGACAGGGGGCCGGAGACCCAGTACTTC.

This rearrangement joins TRBV6-5 to TRBJ1-2; D remains unclear. This CDR3 is built from 12 residues. Trimming cost V 2 bases and J 7 bases, with 8 bases left between them. Germline CDR1 and CDR2: MNHEY and SVGAGI. The CDR3 is CASSYGVGGYTF. Here the CDR3 DNA reads TGTGCCAGCAGTTACGGGGTGGGTGGCTACACCTTC.

This clone has a single count. V gene TRBV20-1 combines with J gene TRBJ2-1, with D unresolved. Trimming took 5 bases from V and 5 from J, leaving 4 bases between them. This CDR3 spans 10 amino acids. Germline CDR1 and CDR2: DFQATT and SNEGSKA (reference sequence). This CDR3 is CSAGNNEQFF. The CDR3 DNA is TGCAGTGCTGGAAACAATGAGCAGTTCTTC.

The chain links TRBV28 to TRBJ1-1; D unclear. CDR3 length: 15 amino acids. V was trimmed by 6 bases and J by 0 bases, leaving 14 bases between them. Germline lookup yields CDR1 MDHEN and CDR2 SYDVKM. Here the CDR3 DNA reads TGTGCCAGCAGCGAATGGGCGGTTATGAACACTGAAGCTTTCTTT. Protein sequence: CASSEWAVMNTEAFF.

The V and J genes are TRBV15 and TRBJ2-7; 9 bases fit TRBD1. Trimming removed 3 bases from V and 6 bases from J; junction bases left unmatched: 9. The germline V gene encodes CDR1 LNHNV and CDR2 YYDKDF (reference sequence). CDR3 length equals 15 residues. The CDR3 nucleotides are TGTGCCACCAGCAGGAACAGGGGGCTCGTAGCCGAGCAGTACTTC. Its protein is CATSRNRGLVAEQYF.

The rearrangement joins TRBV2 to TRBJ1-5, with a tentative D call TRBD1 (6 bases). The CDR3 consists of 17 residues. Germline lookup yields CDR1 SNHLY and CDR2 FYNNEI. Trimming shortened V by 2 bases and J by 4 bases, and 18 bases separated the two germline ends. CDR3 nucleotides: TGTGCCAGCAGTGAAAGTTTCGGTTGGACAGCGAATCAGCCCCAGCATTTT. It is translated as CASSESFGWTANQPQHF.

The rearrangement joins TRBV6-1 to TRBJ1-4, with D uncertain. Trimming pared 8 bases from V and 3 bases from J, leaving 13 bases between. This CDR3 comprises 14 residues. Germline V gene sequence: CDR1 MNHNS, CDR2 SASEGT. CDR3 bases: TGTGCCAGCGGTAGACAAGGCGCTAATGAAAAACTGTTTTTT. It encodes CASGRQGANEKLFF.

CDR3 sequence: CASSEWSGWDTGELFF. Here the CDR3 DNA reads TGTGCCAGCAGTGAATGGTCGGGTTGGGACACCGGGGAGCTGTTTTTT. J is TRBJ2-2 and V is TRBV6-1; D uncertain. The CDR3 loop spans 16 amino acids. Germline V lookup: CDR1 MNHNS, CDR2 SASEGT. Between the trimmed V and J ends, which lost 2 bases and 3 bases, there was a span of 13 bases.

CDR3 amino acids: CAISGGQSNQPQHF. The CDR3 DNA reads TGTGCCATCAGTGGGGGACAGAGCAATCAGCCCCAGCATTTT. The J gene is TRBJ1-5, the V gene TRBV10-3; 7 bases fit TRBD1. In germline, CDR1 is ENHRY, CDR2 SYGVKD. The CDR3 is 14 residues long. After removal of 4 bases from V and 1 base from J, the junction contained 1 base not matched to a gene.

The rearrangement joins TRBV5-1 to TRBJ2-1, with 11 positions matching TRBD2. This CDR3 spans 17 amino acids. With 5 bases clipped from V and 0 bases from J, the junction kept 7 bases outside the gene matches. CDR1 and CDR2 from the germline V gene are SGHRS and YFSETQ. The CDR3 region is CASRSTSGAISYNEQFF. In DNA form, the CDR3 reads TGCGCCAGCAGGTCGACTAGCGGGGCGATCTCCTACAATGAGCAGTTCTTC. Combining the CDR3 with reference TRBV5-1 and TRBJ2-1 gives the whole variable domain KAGVTQTPRYLIKTRGQQVTLSCSPISGHRSVSWYQQTPGQGLQFLFEYFSETQRNKGNFPGRFSGRQFSNSRSEMNVSTLELGDSALYLCASRSTSGAISYNEQFFGPGTRLTVL.

The chain carries TRBV6-5 and TRBJ2-3; a weak D match, TRBD1 (6 bases). The V and J ends lost 11 bases and 4 bases respectively, with 16 bases between them. This CDR3 has 13 residues. The germline gives CDR1 MNHEY, CDR2 SVGAGI. The chain's CDR3 is CASRGGHPDTQYF. The CDR3 DNA reads as TGTGCCTCCAGGGGTGGTCATCCAGATACGCAGTATTTT.

V usage is TRBV18 and J usage is TRBJ2-2, with 13 nucleotides matching TRBD2. Germline assignment: CDR1 KGHSH and CDR2 LQKENI. The trim removed 2 bases at V and 7 bases at J, leaving 4 bases unmatched. This CDR3 contains 16 residues. CDR3 coding DNA: TGTGCCAGCTCACCAGGGACTAGCGGGACTAACGGGGAGCTGTTTTTT. Amino acid sequence: CASSPGTSGTNGELFF.

This sequence joins TRBV9 and TRBJ2-3, with 12 bases fitting TRBD1. The CDR3 spans 16 residues. The germline V gene has CDR1 SGDLS and CDR2 YYNGEE. The J segment lost 5 bases and the V segment lost 4 bases, leaving 8 bases of the junction unmatched. CDR3 residues: CASSPSGTGGLDTQYF. DNA of the CDR3: TGTGCCAGCAGCCCTTCCGGGACAGGGGGCTTAGATACGCAGTATTTT.

In nucleotides, the CDR3 is TGTGCCAGCAGCTTCAGTAGGGGAGGGGGAACTGAAGCTTTCTTT. This codes for CASSFSRGGGTEAFF. This rearrangement joins TRBV7-8 to TRBJ1-1; tentatively, D is TRBD1 (6 bases). The CDR3 sequence is 15 residues long. In germline, CDR1 is SGHVS, CDR2 FQNEAQ. V dropped 3 bases and J dropped 5 bases, with 16 bases sitting between them.

This rearrangement joins TRBV19 to TRBJ1-1; D call uncertain. This CDR3 is built from 11 residues. Trimming pared 6 bases from V and 10 bases from J, leaving 12 bases between. Germline values: CDR1 LNHDA, CDR2 SQIVND (reference sequence). The CDR3 here is CASRAGEGAFF. The CDR3 DNA reads TGTGCCAGTAGGGCGGGTGAAGGAGCTTTCTTT.

A single count supports this clone. This chain connects TRBV14 to TRBJ1-2, with D possibly matching TRBD1 (5 bases). This CDR3 has 13 residues. The V end lost 6 bases, the J end lost 7 bases, and 15 bases lay between the germline ends. The V gene's germline CDR1 is SGHDN and CDR2 FVKESK. CDR3 bases: TGTGCCAGCAGACTGGGACCGCCGTTTGGCTACACCTTC. It translates to CASRLGPPFGYTF.